Presented here are 7 T cell receptor beta chains from one specimen sequenced in a study of response to subunit inactivated influenza vaccine. TCRdb redid the calling of the RT-PCR reads with MiXCR, one entry per CDR3 protein. Of over 450,000 distinct CDR3 sequences listed, 10% to 15% are singletons. This specimen consisted of PBMCs from blood, obtained 40 to 50 days after vaccination. The receptors stem from a man aged 45 to 65 who received an inactivated influenza vaccine.

This clonotype came up many times. The J gene is TRBJ1-3, the V gene TRBV12-3 or TRBV12-4; D might be TRBD1 (5 bases). Trimming removed 7 bases at V and 4 bases at J, with 14 bases between. The length of the CDR3 is 14 residues. The CDR3 sequence: CASKGRKDGNTIYF. As DNA, the CDR3 is TGTGCCAGCAAGGGGAGGAAGGACGGAAACACCATATATTTT.

This clonotype was found a few times. The V call is TRBV4-3, the J call TRBJ2-3; TRBD2 agrees at 8 bases. J lost 6 bases, V lost 1 base, and 9 bases had no gene match. The CDR3 covers 16 residues. Germline assignment: CDR1 LGHNA and CDR2 YSLEER. CDR3 loop: CASSQVPAGVGDTQYF. For the CDR3, the DNA is TGCGCCAGCAGCCAAGTCCCAGCGGGAGTAGGGGATACGCAGTATTTT.

The chain links TRBV4-3 to TRBJ1-2; TRBD1 matches 7 bases. There are 16 residues in the CDR3. The trim removed 0 bases at V and 4 bases at J, leaving 8 bases unmatched. From germline, CDR1 is LGHNA and CDR2 YSLEER. The CDR3 reads CASSQDRPGQIYGYTF. In nucleotides, the CDR3 is TGCGCCAGCAGCCAAGATAGGCCGGGACAGATCTATGGCTACACCTTC.

The V call is TRBV6-5, the J call TRBJ2-5; 8 positions match TRBD1. The CDR3 sequence is 15 residues long. V shed 1 base, J shed 6 bases, and the junction held 7 bases outside the gene matches. Germline V CDR1 and CDR2: MNHEY, SVGAGI. The CDR3 loop is CASSYLQGVLKTQYF. The CDR3 DNA is TGTGCCAGCAGTTACTTACAGGGGGTATTGAAGACCCAGTACTTC.

This clonotype was observed a few times. The CDR3 region is CAGRGVGETQYF. CDR3 sequence (DNA): TGTGCCGGCCGGGGGGTGGGAGAGACCCAGTACTTC. This chain links TRBV7-2 with TRBJ2-5, with 7 nucleotides matching TRBD2. V lost 11 bases, J lost 4 bases, and 7 bases stayed unmatched. CDR3 length: 12 amino acids. Germline V gene lookup returns CDR1 SGHTA and CDR2 FQGNSA.

At least ten counts were recorded for this clonotype. The V and J genes are TRBV5-1 and TRBJ2-1; no clear D. Trimming removed 3 bases at V and 4 bases at J, with 8 bases between. Germline V gives CDR1 SGHRS, CDR2 YFSETQ. There are 13 residues in the CDR3. CDR3 sequence: CASSSTAYNEQFF. CDR3 in DNA: TGCGCCAGCAGCTCCACCGCTTACAATGAGCAGTTCTTC.

This clonotype was seen a few times. This chain joins TRBV2 and TRBJ1-1; 7 nucleotides agree with TRBD1. Per the germline V gene, CDR1 is SNHLY and CDR2 is FYNNEI. V dropped 9 bases and J dropped 0; count of bases not matched to a gene: 7. The CDR3 spans 14 residues. The CDR3 sequence is CARRDSRMNTEAFF. The DNA for the CDR3 is TGTGCCAGGAGGGACAGCCGAATGAACACTGAAGCTTTCTTT.